This T cell receptor (beta chain) was captured in a study of neurological immune-mediated disorders (dated by TCRdb to the late 2010s). Concerning the study at large: Of the approximately 34 multiple sclerosis patients, some 30 had relapsing-remitting MS and 3 had secondary progressive MS. Peripheral blood TCR-beta repertoires from HTLV-I-associated myelopathy (HAM/TSP) patients, multiple sclerosis patients and healthy controls were compared by UMI-based sequencing. Alongside PBMC samples, the set of more than 85 TCR-beta libraries contained longitudinal samples, technical triplicates, and paired CD4+ and CD8+ T-cell subsets that had been sorted. The cohort included 60 to 75 subjects: some 14 with HAM/TSP, about 34 with multiple sclerosis, and 20 healthy controls.

For unsorted PBMC libraries, 2 million PBMCs were used after storage in RNAlater at -80 degrees C until RNA extraction. The multiple sclerosis patients were enrolled in a US clinical protocol that used magnetic resonance imaging to evaluate disease progression. Peripheral blood was subjected to Ficoll-Hypaque density gradient centrifugation to isolate PBMCs, which were then cryopreserved in liquid nitrogen. Points the paper makes about the study in general: The highest TCR clonal expansion was observed in HAM/TSP patients, whereas the lowest was observed in MS patients, even when compared with healthy controls. In a phylogenetic analysis, the repertoires of 18 out of 34 MS patients fell into a single cluster of related CDR3 sequences, pointing to a possible signature at the repertoire level. The MS cluster showed no association with clinical or MRI features, and the authors stated that larger cohorts are needed. No identical CDR3 amino acid sequences were found to be shared among expanded clones across subjects, suggesting that TCR-beta repertoires were private in all groups.

This clonotype was recorded at least ten times. No antigen is known for it. No base quality information exists; no much larger clone differs at one position. cDNA was synthesized by template-switch 5'RACE using a primer with a 10-nucleotide random unique molecular identifier that tagged each TCR transcript. Every sequencing run yielded over 190 million TCR-beta sequences covering 15-18 subjects. Total RNA was extracted with the RNeasy kit. TCR-beta VDJ regions were amplified with primers for the TCR constant region and the 5'RACE anchor, using the KAPA Real-time Library Amplification kit. Sample indexes and Illumina adaptors were added in a first PCR, and a second PCR then increased library yield. After Ampure bead purification, the TCR product of roughly 650 bp was size-selected on a 2% E-gel SizeSelection system. Before pooling, libraries had their quality checked on a Bioanalyzer, their concentration measured with Qubit, and their quantity determined with the Kapa Library Quantification kit. An Illumina HiSeq 2500 was used to sequence the libraries paired-end at 2 x 150 bp. To increase sequence diversity, about 23-30% phiX was spiked into each library pool. In the paper's pipeline: Quality-filtered reads were processed with the UMI-based MiGEC pipeline, and over 75% of raw TCR sequences were removed by the MiGEC pipeline during error correction. IMGT germline references were used for alignment of VDJ genes, and clonotypes were defined by a unique CDR3 amino acid sequence together with V-J genes. Clonal expansion, Shannon diversity, and CDR3 relatedness (CalcPairwiseDistances, ClusterSamples) were evaluated with VDJtools, and phylogenetic trees were built with CLCbio workbench. A clone was classed as expanded if it had 8 or more unique UMIs, a cutoff based on coefficient-of-variation modelling across technical triplicates. TCRdb reworked the public reads: Q25 trimming with fastp, MiXCR clone assembly, productive beta chains retained. For every CDR3 protein sequence, its rows merge into one entry that carries the most common genes and DNA. The V and J calls reflect TCRdb's pipeline rather than the authors' work. The sample table shows some 65,000 distinct CDR3 sequences, and around 5.2% are seen once. Approximately 2.6% of the sample rests with the top ten.

V is trimmed back by 7 bases and J by 4 bases, and the junction contains 6 bases that no gene match accounts for. The CDR3 goes from the cysteine to the phenylalanine over 14 residues. The entry retains the CDR3 DNA only, 42 bases that are in frame from base 1. The sequence joins TRBV12-3 or TRBV12-4 to TRBJ1-3; 8 middle bases align to TRBD1. The sample was PBMCs. This TCR came from a woman aged 25 to 45 with multiple sclerosis. Here the CDR3 is given as CASIRRGPGNTIYF. The nucleotides are TGTGCCAGCATTCGCAGGGGGCCCGGAAACACCATATATTTT.